Listed below are T cell receptor beta chains from one sample, sequenced in a study of cytomegalovirus exposure and HLA in healthy donors. The method was immunoSEQ multiplex PCR; TCRdb's version includes in-frame clones alone and lacks a portion of them. The sample consists of some 130,000 clones, about 82% of them appearing once. The sequenced sample was PBMCs. All receptors come from a man aged 30-40 years in good health. Both conserved end residues are part of each CDR3. A D gene is named only where the DNA matches it firmly. Size values are once, few and many counts, or a class for expanded clones, and some rows have none.

v_call	clone_size	d_call	j_call	cdr3_aa	cdr3_nt
TRBV9	-	-	TRBJ2-2	CASSLYRVKNTGELFF	TGTGCCAGCAGCCTTTACAGGGTAAAGAACACCGGGGAGCTGTTTTTT
TRBV28	once	-	TRBJ1-4	CASSLGAATNEKLFF	TGTGCCAGCAGTTTGGGGGCTGCAACTAATGAAAAACTGTTTTTT
TRBV5-5	-	-	TRBJ1-3	CASSLLGGNSGNTIYF	TGTGCCAGCAGCTTGTTAGGGGGAAACTCTGGAAACACCATATATTTT
TRBV5-8	-	-	TRBJ1-1	CASSRQGGTEAFF	TGTGCCAGCAGCCGTCAGGGAGGCACTGAAGCTTTCTTT
TRBV27	few	TRBD1	TRBJ1-2	CASSSSVGTGGIGYTF	TGTGCCAGCAGTTCGTCGGTCGGGACAGGAGGTATTGGCTACACCTTC
TRBV6-1	-	-	TRBJ1-3	CASSEVQGGGTIYF	TGTGCCAGCAGTGAAGTACAGGGTGGTGGCACCATATATTTT
TRBV7-3	once	TRBD1	TRBJ2-7	CASSPGQGRKYF	TGTGCCAGCAGCCCAGGACAGGGGCGCAAGTACTTC
TRBV7-9	-	-	TRBJ2-3	CSSSPLAGRGTDTQYF	TGTTCCAGCAGCCCCCTCGCGGGACGGGGCACAGATACGCAGTATTTT
TRBV11-2	-	-	TRBJ2-7	CASSLDRGLYEQYF	TGTGCCAGCAGCTTAGACAGGGGCCTGTACGAGCAGTACTTC
TRBV18	-	TRBD2	TRBJ2-3	CASSPPIAGATDTQYF	TGTGCCAGCTCACCACCGATAGCGGGGGCCACAGATACGCAGTATTTT
TRBV5-1	-	TRBD1	TRBJ1-4	CASSLRPAGGLGEKLFF	TGCGCCAGCAGCCTACGACCTGCAGGGGGCCTGGGTGAAAAACTGTTTTTT
TRBV6-5	-	-	TRBJ2-1	CASTGTLINEQFF	TGTGCCAGCACGGGAACCCTTATCAATGAGCAGTTCTTC
TRBV5-1	-	-	TRBJ2-1	CASSDYRERDEQFF	TGCGCCAGCAGCGACTACAGGGAGAGGGATGAGCAGTTCTTC
TRBV30	-	-	TRBJ1-1	CAWSRGMNTEAFF	TGTGCCTGGAGTAGGGGAATGAACACTGAAGCTTTCTTT
TRBV7-2	-	-	TRBJ2-1	CASSPFGGRGEQFF	TGTGCCAGCAGCCCCTTCGGGGGACGTGGTGAGCAGTTCTTC
TRBV5-4	-	-	TRBJ1-2	CASSSGTLQSHYGYTF	TGTGCCAGCAGCTCTGGAACCCTACAGAGCCACTATGGCTACACCTTC
TRBV27	-	-	TRBJ1-1	CASSFRRVTEAFF	TGTGCCAGCAGCTTCCGCAGGGTCACTGAAGCTTTCTTT
TRBV7-9	-	-	TRBJ2-7	CASSTTYEQYF	TGTGCCAGCAGCACAACCTACGAGCAGTACTTC
TRBV30	-	TRBD2	TRBJ2-1	CAWDGLAGNEQFF	TGTGCCTGGGACGGACTAGCGGGGAATGAGCAGTTCTTC
TRBV7-8	-	TRBD1	TRBJ1-5	CASSSDRVGNQPQHF	TGTGCCAGCAGCTCCGACAGGGTCGGCAATCAGCCCCAGCATTTT
TRBV21-1	-	-	TRBJ1-2	CASSGGQTSNYGYTF	TGTGCCAGCAGCGGCGGACAGACTTCTAACTATGGCTACACCTTC
TRBV7-8	-	TRBD1	TRBJ1-4	CASSLAGGQGREKLFF	TGTGCCAGCAGCTTAGCCGGGGGACAGGGCAGGGAAAAACTGTTTTTT
TRBV5-1	-	TRBD1	TRBJ1-6	CASSLQGGMAYNSPLHF	TGCGCCAGCAGCTTACAGGGGGGGATGGCCTATAATTCCCCCCTCCACTTT
TRBV9	-	-	TRBJ2-2	CASSVDAGIKTGELFF	TGTGCCAGCAGCGTAGACGCCGGGATAAAGACCGGGGAGCTGTTTTTT
TRBV29-1	-	-	TRBJ2-7	CSVVRVDSTYEQYF	TGCAGCGTTGTTCGGGTGGACAGCACCTACGAGCAGTACTTC
TRBV11-3	few	TRBD1	TRBJ2-1	CASSAGTGDGEQFF	TGTGCCAGCAGCGCCGGGACAGGGGACGGTGAGCAGTTCTTC
TRBV4-1	-	TRBD1	TRBJ2-7	CASSQVWGQGNEQYF	TGCGCCAGCAGCCAAGTCTGGGGACAGGGGAACGAGCAGTACTTC
TRBV5-1	-	TRBD1	TRBJ1-1	CASELTGTHTEAFF	TGCGCCAGTGAATTGACAGGGACCCACACTGAAGCTTTCTTT
TRBV5-4	-	TRBD1	TRBJ1-1	CASSLEGALNTEAFF	TGTGCCAGCAGCTTGGAGGGGGCGTTGAACACTGAAGCTTTCTTT
TRBV28	-	TRBD2	TRBJ2-1	CASSTPGPFTSGRNEQFF	TGTGCCAGCAGTACGCCGGGGCCATTTACTAGCGGGAGAAACGAGCAGTTCTTC
TRBV7-7	-	TRBD1	TRBJ2-3	CASSRGQGAGTDTQYF	TGTGCCAGCAGCCGGGGACAGGGGGCTGGGACAGATACGCAGTATTTT
TRBV18	-	TRBD1	TRBJ2-7	CASSPLGTAVTYEQYF	TGTGCCAGCTCACCCCTTGGGACAGCCGTAACCTACGAGCAGTACTTC
TRBV6-4	-	TRBD2	TRBJ2-7	CASTLPQGREGSREQYF	TGTGCCAGCACCCTCCCACAGGGTCGGGAGGGCTCTCGGGAGCAGTACTTC
TRBV5-6	-	TRBD2	TRBJ2-5	CASSLTGGQETQYF	TGTGCCAGCAGCTTGACGGGGGGCCAAGAGACCCAGTACTTC
TRBV7-9	-	-	TRBJ2-7	CASSLRSEQYF	TGTGCCAGCAGCTTGAGGAGCGAGCAGTACTTC
TRBV6-5	-	-	TRBJ1-1	CASSYILGRNTEAFF	TGTGCCAGCAGTTACATCCTTGGGCGGAACACTGAAGCTTTCTTT
TRBV7-9	-	-	TRBJ1-1	CSSSPSGAEAFF	TGTTCCAGCAGCCCTAGCGGGGCGGAAGCTTTCTTT
TRBV7-3	-	TRBD2	TRBJ2-7	CASSLTLAGVWENEQCF	TGTGCCAGCAGCTTAACCCTCGCGGGAGTATGGGAGAACGAGCAGTGCTTC
TRBV15	once	TRBD2	TRBJ2-1	CATSRAFGGGRNEQFF	TGTGCCACCAGCAGAGCGTTTGGGGGAGGGAGAAATGAGCAGTTCTTC
TRBV5-1	-	-	TRBJ2-4	CASSFAAGPGIQYF	TGCGCCAGCAGCTTTGCGGCGGGGCCAGGCATTCAGTACTTC
TRBV6-5	-	-	TRBJ2-1	CASSLRAEQFF	TGTGCCAGCTCTCTCCGCGCTGAGCAGTTCTTC
TRBV9	-	TRBD2	TRBJ2-1	CASSVASGSHNEQFF	TGTGCCAGCAGCGTAGCTAGCGGGAGTCACAATGAGCAGTTCTTC
TRBV19	-	-	TRBJ1-1	CASRGAPEAFF	TGTGCCAGTAGAGGGGCACCTGAAGCTTTCTTT
TRBV6-1	-	TRBD2	TRBJ2-1	CASSDDWGGSIYNEQFF	TGTGCCAGCAGTGATGATTGGGGCGGGAGTATCTACAATGAGCAGTTCTTC
TRBV7-9	-	-	TRBJ2-7	CASSLESSYEQYF	TGTGCCAGCAGCTTAGAGAGCTCCTACGAGCAGTACTTC
TRBV30	-	TRBD1	TRBJ2-7	CAWKPRTGAVYEQYF	TGTGCCTGGAAACCACGGACAGGGGCTGTATACGAGCAGTACTTC
TRBV2	-	TRBD1	TRBJ2-2	CASRTGDYTGELFF	TGTGCCAGCAGGACAGGGGACTACACCGGGGAGCTGTTTTTT
TRBV7-8	-	TRBD2	TRBJ2-7	CASSLAGGTSWEQYF	TGTGCCAGCAGCTTAGCGGGGGGGACTAGCTGGGAGCAGTACTTC